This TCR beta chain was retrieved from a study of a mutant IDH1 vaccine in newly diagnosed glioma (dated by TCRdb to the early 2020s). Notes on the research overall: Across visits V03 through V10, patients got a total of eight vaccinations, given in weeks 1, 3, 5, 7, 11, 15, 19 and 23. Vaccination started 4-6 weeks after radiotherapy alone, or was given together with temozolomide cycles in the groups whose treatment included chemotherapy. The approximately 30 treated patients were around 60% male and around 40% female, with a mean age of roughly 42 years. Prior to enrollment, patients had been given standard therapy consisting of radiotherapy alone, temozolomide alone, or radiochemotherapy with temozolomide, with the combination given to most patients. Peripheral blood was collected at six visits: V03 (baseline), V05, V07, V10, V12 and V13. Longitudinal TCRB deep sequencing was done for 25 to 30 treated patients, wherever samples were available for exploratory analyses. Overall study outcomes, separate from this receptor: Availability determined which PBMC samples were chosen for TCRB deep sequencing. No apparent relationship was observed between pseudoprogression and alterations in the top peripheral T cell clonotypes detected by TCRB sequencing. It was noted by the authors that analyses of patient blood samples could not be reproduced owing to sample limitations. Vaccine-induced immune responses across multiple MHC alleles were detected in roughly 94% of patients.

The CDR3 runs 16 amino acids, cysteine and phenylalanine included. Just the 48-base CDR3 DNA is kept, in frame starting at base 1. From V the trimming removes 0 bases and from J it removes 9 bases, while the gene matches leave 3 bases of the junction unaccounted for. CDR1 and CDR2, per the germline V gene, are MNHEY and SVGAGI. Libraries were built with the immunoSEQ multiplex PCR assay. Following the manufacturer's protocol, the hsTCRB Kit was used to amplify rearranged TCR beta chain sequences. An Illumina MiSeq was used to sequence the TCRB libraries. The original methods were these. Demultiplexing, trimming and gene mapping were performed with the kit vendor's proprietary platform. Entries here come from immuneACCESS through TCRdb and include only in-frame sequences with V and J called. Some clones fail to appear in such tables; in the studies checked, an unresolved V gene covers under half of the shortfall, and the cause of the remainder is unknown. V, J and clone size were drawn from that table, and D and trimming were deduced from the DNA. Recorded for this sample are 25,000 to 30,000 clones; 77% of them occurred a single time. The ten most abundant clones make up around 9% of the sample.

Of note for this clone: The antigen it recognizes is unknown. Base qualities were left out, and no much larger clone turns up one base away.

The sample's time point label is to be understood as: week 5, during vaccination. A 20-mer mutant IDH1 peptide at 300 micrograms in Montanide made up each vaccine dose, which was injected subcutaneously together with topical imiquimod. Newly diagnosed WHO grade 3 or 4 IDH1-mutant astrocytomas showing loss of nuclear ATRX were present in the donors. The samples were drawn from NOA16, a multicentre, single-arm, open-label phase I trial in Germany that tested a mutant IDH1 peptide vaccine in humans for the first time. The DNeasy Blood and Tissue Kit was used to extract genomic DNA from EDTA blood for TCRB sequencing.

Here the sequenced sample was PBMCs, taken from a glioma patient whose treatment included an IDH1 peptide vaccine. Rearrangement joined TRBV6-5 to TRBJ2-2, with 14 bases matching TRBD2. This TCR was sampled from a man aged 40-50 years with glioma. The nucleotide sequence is TGTGCCAGCAGTTACTCGAGACTAGCGGGAGGGTGGGAGCTGTTTTTT. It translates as CASSYSRLAGGWELFF.